One sample yielded the 25 T cell receptor beta chains listed below, sequenced in a study of T cell responses to AZD1222 COVID-19 vaccine. TCRdb's copy holds only in-frame clones and misses some; the assay was immunoSEQ multiplex PCR. Altogether roughly 69,000 clones are present, 80% being singletons, with the ten largest covering around 15%. The material sequenced was peripheral blood, taken 28 days after the second AZD1222 dose. All receptors derive from an adult who received the AZD1222 COVID-19 vaccine.

The chain joins TRBV6-2 or TRBV6-3 to TRBJ2-3; no firm D call. V shed 2 bases and J shed 2 bases, with 26 bases lying between them. The CDR3 runs to 20 residues. The germline gives CDR1 MNHEY, CDR2 SVGEGT. The chain's CDR3 is CASSYVRSELRDPFTDTQYF. The CDR3 nucleotides are TGTGCCAGCAGTTACGTCCGATCCGAGTTAAGGGATCCTTTCACAGATACGCAGTATTTT.

This rearrangement joins TRBV19 to TRBJ1-4; D is perhaps TRBD1 (5 bases). V lost 10 bases to trimming and J lost 7 bases, with 16 bases between them. The V gene's germline CDR1 is LNHDA and CDR2 SQIVND (reference sequence). The CDR3 contains 13 residues. The CDR3 loop reads CATGGIGGEKLFF. CDR3 DNA sequence: TGTGCCACCGGGGGGATCGGTGGTGAAAAACTGTTTTTT.

The genes are TRBV25-1 and TRBJ1-1; D call uncertain. Germline CDR1 reads MGHDK; CDR2 reads SYGVNS. The ends were cut back, 5 bases at V and 5 bases at J, with 9 bases in the middle. The CDR3 is 12 amino acids. The CDR3 reads CASSWQETEAFF. In DNA, the CDR3 is TGTGCCAGCAGTTGGCAGGAGACTGAAGCTTTCTTT.

The chain recombines TRBV3-1 (or the pseudogene TRBV3-2) with TRBJ2-2; weak D call: TRBD1 (6 bases). The length of the CDR3 is 17 residues. Trimming shortened V by 0 bases and J by 2 bases, and 13 bases separated the two germline ends. Germline lookup yields CDR1 LGHDT and CDR2 YNNKEL (reference sequence). The CDR3 region has the DNA TGTGCCAGCAGCCAAGAAATGTGGGGGCTCAACACCGGGGAGCTGTTTTTT. Its translation: CASSQEMWGLNTGELFF.

The V call is TRBV6-5, the J call TRBJ1-2, with 8 nucleotides matching TRBD1. Per the germline V gene, CDR1 is MNHEY and CDR2 is SVGAGI. V was pared by 4 bases and J by 5 bases, with 6 bases of the junction left unmatched. The CDR3 runs 14 residues. The CDR3 spells CASSSDRGQYGYTF. The CDR3 coding sequence is TGTGCCAGCAGTTCTGACAGGGGCCAATATGGCTACACCTTC.

This sequence joins TRBV2 and TRBJ1-6; the D gene is possibly TRBD1 (6 bases). V dropped 6 bases and J dropped 10 bases, with 16 bases sitting between them. Germline loops: CDR1 SNHLY, CDR2 FYNNEI. This CDR3 spans 14 amino acids. The CDR3 nucleotides read TGTGCCAGCAGCCCCACAGTACAGGGCTCACCCCTCCACTTT. Translating it yields CASSPTVQGSPLHF.

This rearrangement joins TRBV4-1 to TRBJ1-6; the match to TRBD1 covers 7 bases. The CDR3 totals 15 residues. Germline V gene data show CDR1 as MGHRA and CDR2 as YSYEKL. The ends lost 2 bases at V and 7 bases at J; junction bases unmatched: 5. The CDR3 protein is CASSQYGTVNSPLHF. In DNA form, the CDR3 reads TGCGCCAGCAGCCAATACGGGACAGTGAATTCACCCCTCCACTTT.

This clone was seen only a few times. The chain carries TRBV14 and TRBJ1-2; 7 bases fit TRBD1. The junction had 9 bases not matched to a gene; V was cut back by 4 bases and J by 4 bases. Germline CDR1 SGHDN, CDR2 FVKESK. This CDR3 has 15 residues. The CDR3: CASSPRRGTAYGYTF. CDR3 coding DNA: TGTGCCAGCAGCCCAAGAAGGGGGACAGCCTATGGCTACACCTTC.

The V and J genes are TRBV5-1 and TRBJ1-1, with 8 bases fitting TRBD1. CDR1 is SGHRS, CDR2 YFSETQ, per germline. The V and J ends lost 7 bases and 6 bases, in that order; junction bases with no gene match: 8. This CDR3 has 13 amino acids. The CDR3 is CASARGRLAEAFF. The DNA for the CDR3 is TGCGCCAGCGCCAGGGGGCGCTTAGCTGAAGCTTTCTTT. The variable domain in full, completed from reference TRBV5-1 and TRBJ1-1, reads KAGVTQTPRYLIKTRGQQVTLSCSPISGHRSVSWYQQTPGQGLQFLFEYFSETQRNKGNFPGRFSGRQFSNSRSEMNVSTLELGDSALYLCASARGRLAEAFFGQGTRLTVV.

This clone occurred a few times. V usage is TRBV5-1 and J usage is TRBJ2-1, with 11 nucleotides matching TRBD2. This CDR3 spans 15 amino acids. CDR1 and CDR2 (germline): SGHRS, YFSETQ. The J segment lost 12 bases and the V segment lost 0 bases, leaving 8 bases of the junction unmatched. CDR3: CASSLATSGGLVQFF. CDR3 coding DNA: TGCGCCAGCAGCTTGGCAACTAGCGGGGGTTTGGTGCAGTTCTTC.

The chain employs TRBV6-6 and TRBJ2-1; possible D gene TRBD1, 6 bases. Germline CDR1 MNHNY, CDR2 SVGAGI (reference sequence). CDR3 length: 16 amino acids. V lost 5 bases, J lost 6 bases, and 20 bases lay in between. CDR3 protein: CASSPWGLDSSNEQFF. CDR3 DNA sequence: TGTGCCAGCAGTCCCTGGGGGCTAGATAGTAGCAATGAGCAGTTCTTC.

V gene TRBV6-6 combines with J gene TRBJ2-3; either TRBD1 or TRBD2 may supply D (7 bases each). V was trimmed by 6 bases and J by 4 bases, leaving 20 bases between them. Germline V gene sequence: CDR1 MNHNY, CDR2 SVGAGI (reference sequence). The CDR3 sequence is 16 residues long. CDR3 sequence reads: CASRSSGGRVADTQYF. CDR3 coding DNA: TGTGCCAGCAGGTCCTCAGGGGGGAGGGTCGCAGATACGCAGTATTTT.

V gene TRBV7-3 combines with J gene TRBJ2-1; D gene unclear. There are 17 residues in the CDR3. V lost 0 bases to trimming and J lost 1 base, with 13 bases between them. Germline CDR1 reads SGHTA; CDR2 reads FQGTGA. CDR3 in DNA: TGTGCCAGCAGCTTAACTAGCAGTTCAGAGTCCTACAATGAGCAGTTCTTC. This translates into CASSLTSSSESYNEQFF.

The chain links TRBV4-1 to TRBJ1-1; 10 bases are shared with TRBD1. This CDR3 comprises 16 residues. CDR1 is MGHRA, CDR2 YSYEKL, per germline. J was trimmed by 5 bases and V by 1 base; bases with no gene match: 7. The DNA of the CDR3 is TGCGCCAGCAGCCAAGGCTGGGGGGACAGGGGAACTGAAGCTTTCTTT. It encodes CASSQGWGDRGTEAFF.

The CDR3 DNA is TGTGCCAGCAGTTACTCGATCAGGCACGTCACAGATACGCAGTATTTT. This sequence encodes CASSYSIRHVTDTQYF. This rearrangement joins TRBV6-2 or TRBV6-3 to TRBJ2-3; D gene unclear. The V gene's germline CDR1 is MNHEY and CDR2 SVGEGT. CDR3 size: 16 residues. Trimming removed 0 bases from V and 2 bases from J, with 12 bases in between.

This chain connects TRBV27 to TRBJ2-7; 7 nucleotides agree with TRBD1. With V trimmed by 8 bases and J by 1 base, 11 bases remained unmatched. The germline gives CDR1 MNHEY, CDR2 SMNVEV (reference sequence). CDR3 length equals 15 residues. CDR3 sequence reads: CASVPLETGSYEQYF. The CDR3 DNA reads as TGTGCCAGCGTCCCCCTGGAGACAGGGTCCTACGAGCAGTACTTC.

The J gene is TRBJ2-2, the V gene TRBV7-6; the D is unclear. CDR1 and CDR2 (germline): SGHVS, FNYEAQ. V lost 5 bases and J 2 bases, leaving 9 bases between the germline ends. The CDR3 length is 14 residues. The CDR3 reads CASSMGSNTGELFF. The CDR3 nucleotides read TGTGCCAGCAGCATGGGAAGTAACACCGGGGAGCTGTTTTTT. The complete variable domain, with remaining parts taken from reference TRBV7-6 and TRBJ2-2, reads GAGVSQSPRYKVTKRGQDVALRCDPISGHVSLYWYRQALGQGPEFLTYFNYEAQQDKSGLPNDRFSAERPEGSISTLTIQRTEQRDSAMYRCASSMGSNTGELFFGEGSRLTVL.

This clone has only one observation. This chain links TRBV7-2 with TRBJ2-1, with 10 bases lining up with TRBD2. There are 14 residues in the CDR3. V lost 1 base and J lost 11; bases outside the gene matches: 5. CDR1 SGHTA and CDR2 FQGNSA come from the germline V gene. This CDR3 reads CASSLDGTSDKQFF. The DNA of the CDR3 is TGTGCCAGCAGCTTAGATGGGACTAGCGACAAGCAGTTCTTC.

This clone showed up just once. The chain combines TRBV7-8 with TRBJ2-7, with TRBD1 matching over 11 bases. With 5 bases clipped from V and 3 bases from J, the junction kept 3 bases outside the gene matches. The CDR3 has 14 residues. Germline V gene sequence: CDR1 SGHVS, CDR2 FQNEAQ. In DNA form, the CDR3 reads TGTGCCAGCAGCCGGACAGGGGGCCTCTACGAGCAGTACTTC. Its protein is CASSRTGGLYEQYF.

The CDR3 nucleotides are TGCGCCAGCAGCCGGACAGGGGAAGAGACCCAGTACTTC. This sequence encodes CASSRTGEETQYF. V usage is TRBV4-1 and J usage is TRBJ2-5; 9 bases align to TRBD1. Germline CDR1 MGHRA, CDR2 YSYEKL. The V segment lost 4 bases and the J segment 3 bases; nucleotides outside the gene matches: 0. CDR3 length equals 13 residues.

A few counts support this clone. The J gene is TRBJ1-5, the V gene TRBV4-1, with D perhaps TRBD1 (5 bases). Trimming cost V 0 bases and J 2 bases, with 8 bases left between them. Germline CDR1 and CDR2: MGHRA and YSYEKL. This CDR3 has 15 residues. CDR3: CASSQDLRGNQPQHF. The CDR3 nucleotides are TGCGCCAGCAGCCAAGATCTCAGGGGCAATCAGCCCCAGCATTTT.

The table lists this clone with a count of one. The chain has TRBV19 and TRBJ2-2; 8 bases are a match to TRBD1. Germline CDR1 LNHDA, CDR2 SQIVND (reference sequence). The CDR3 runs to 16 residues. V trimming: 5 bases; J trimming: 4 bases; junction bases outside the gene matches: 9. In nucleotides, the CDR3 is TGTGCCAGTAGTTTCCGGACAGGGACGAGCACCGGGGAGCTGTTTTTT. It yields the protein CASSFRTGTSTGELFF.

This clone has only one observation. The V gene is TRBV18, the J gene TRBJ1-6, with TRBD1 matching 10 bases. J gave up 5 bases and V 6 bases, and 7 bases lay outside the gene matches. Germline assignment: CDR1 KGHSH and CDR2 LQKENI. The CDR3 sequence is 16 residues long. DNA of the CDR3: TGTGCCAGCTCCCCGGACAGGGGGATGAATAATTCACCCCTCCACTTT. Its protein product is CASSPDRGMNNSPLHF.

The chain couples TRBV20-1 to TRBJ1-5, with D unclear. The CDR3 length is 14 residues. V dropped 3 bases and J dropped 0 bases, with 9 bases sitting between them. The germline gives CDR1 DFQATT, CDR2 SNEGSKA (reference sequence). The CDR3 DNA sequence: TGCAGTGCTAGTTTGACCTATAGCAATCAGCCCCAGCATTTT. It translates to CSASLTYSNQPQHF.

This chain uses TRBV11-3 with TRBJ2-1, with 9 bases that match TRBD2. Germline V gene sequence: CDR1 SGHNT, CDR2 YENEEA. J lost 9 bases, V lost 7 bases, and 7 bases had no gene match. This CDR3 spans 13 amino acids. CDR3 in amino acids: CASTASGEGEQFF. The DNA for the CDR3 is TGTGCCAGCACCGCTAGCGGGGAGGGTGAGCAGTTCTTC.